The rows below give T cell receptor beta chains drawn from one sample of a study of human T cells and chemical hapten exposure. TCRdb re-analysed the RACE reads in MiXCR, keeping a single row per CDR3 protein. The top ten hold 14% of the sample, which has tens of thousands of distinct CDR3 sequences, 9.4% seen once. Sequencing used whole blood, obtained in connection with sensitization to the hapten diphenylcyclopropenone (DPC). The receptors originated from a woman in her 40s with alopecia areata. Some clones in this sample may be carry-over from other donors' samples. Each CDR3 is given with its conserved first and last residue. The D gene is left open where the match is weak. A row's size may be missing; if present it is once, few, many or a size class.

D gene,clone size,V gene,J gene,CDR3 DNA,CDR3 protein
NA,many,TRBV30,TRBJ2-3,TGTGCCTGGAGCGGGGAGAGCACAGATACGCAGTATTTT,CAWSGESTDTQYF
TRBD1,many,TRBV7-2,TRBJ2-7,TGTGCCAGCAGCTTAGGGACAGGGGGCAGAAGCTCCTACGAGCAGTACTTC,CASSLGTGGRSSYEQYF
NA,few,TRBV6-2/TRBV6-3,TRBJ1-1,TGTGCCAGCATTCACCGTGGCACCGCCGGCACTGAAGCTTTCTTT,CASIHRGTAGTEAFF
TRBD2,many,TRBV9,TRBJ2-5,TGTGCCAGCAGCGTAGATAGCGGGGAACAAGAGACCCAGTACTTC,CASSVDSGEQETQYF
NA,many,TRBV15,TRBJ1-2,TGTGCCACCAGCAGAGATCGGGGCTATGGCTACACCTTC,CATSRDRGYGYTF
TRBD2,many,TRBV29-1,TRBJ2-3,TGCAGCACGGGACTAGCGGGGATGTCTGATACGCAGTATTTT,CSTGLAGMSDTQYF
TRBD2,few,TRBV5-1,TRBJ2-7,TGCGCCAGCAGCTTGGCCCTAGCGGGGGGTTCGAACTACGAGCAGTACTTC,CASSLALAGGSNYEQYF
NA,NA,TRBV6-4,TRBJ2-2,TGTGCCAGCAGTGACAACGGGGACACCGGGGAGCTGTTTTTT,CASSDNGDTGELFF
NA,many,TRBV6-4,TRBJ2-2,TGTGCCAGCAGTGCTAGCGAATCCGGGGAGCTGTTTTTT,CASSASESGELFF
TRBD1,many,TRBV25-1,TRBJ2-4,TGTGCCAGCAGTGAAGACCGGGACAGGGCTGTTCAGTACTTC,CASSEDRDRAVQYF
TRBD1,many,TRBV20-1,TRBJ2-7,TGCAGTGCTAGAGATCAGGGCAGGGGGTCCTACGAGCAGTACTTC,CSARDQGRGSYEQYF
NA,many,TRBV6-2/TRBV6-3,TRBJ1-5,TGTGCCAGCCAAGTAGGGGGTCAGCCCCAGCATTTT,CASQVGGQPQHF
TRBD1,NA,TRBV28,TRBJ1-4,TGTGCCAGCAGTCGGACAGGGGCTAATGAAAAACTGTTTTTT,CASSRTGANEKLFF
NA,few,TRBV30,TRBJ2-5,TGTGCCTGGAGGCCCACTCACCAAGAGACCCAGTACTTC,CAWRPTHQETQYF
TRBD2,NA,TRBV6-4,TRBJ2-1,TGTGCCAGCAGTGAATCCGGGACTAGTAATGAGCAGTTCTTC,CASSESGTSNEQFF
TRBD2,many,TRBV12-3/TRBV12-4,TRBJ2-1,TGTGCCAGCAGCTGGGGACTAGCGGGGGGTTACAATGAGCAGTTCTTC,CASSWGLAGGYNEQFF
NA,few,TRBV27,TRBJ1-3,TGTGCCAGCAGTTTGGTGGGAGGGCCCGGAAACACCATATATTTT,CASSLVGGPGNTIYF
TRBD2,many,TRBV6-4,TRBJ2-1,TGTGCCAGCAGTGAAAGCGGGGGGGCTGGGAATGAGCAGTTCTTC,CASSESGGAGNEQFF
NA,NA,TRBV5-1,TRBJ1-1,TGCGCCAGCAGCGCCGACACAGGGTTCACTGAAGCTTTCTTT,CASSADTGFTEAFF
NA,NA,TRBV3-2,TRBJ2-7,TGTGCCAGCAGCCAAGGCCCGGGGTTGAGCGAGCAGTACTTC,CASSQGPGLSEQYF
NA,many,TRBV6-1,TRBJ1-2,TGTGCCAGCAGCCTCTACAGGGAGCCTAACTATGGCTACACCTTC,CASSLYREPNYGYTF
NA,many,TRBV12-3/TRBV12-4,TRBJ1-1,TGTGCCAGCACCTCATTACCAGGGAGGATGAACACTGAAGCTTTCTTT,CASTSLPGRMNTEAFF
NA,many,TRBV5-1,TRBJ1-2,TGCGCCAGCAGCAAGTCCCAGGGTAGTAGTGGCTACACCTTC,CASSKSQGSSGYTF
TRBD2,NA,TRBV7-9,TRBJ2-2,TGTGCCAGCAGCTTCGGAAGCGGGGGCCTTTTCACCGGGGAGCTGTTTTTT,CASSFGSGGLFTGELFF
NA,many,TRBV20-1,TRBJ1-5,TGCAGTGCCACCGGCATACAGGTGAATCAGCCCCAGCATTTT,CSATGIQVNQPQHF
NA,few,TRBV7-9,TRBJ1-2,TGTGCCAGCAGCCAAGACGGAATCTATGGCTACACCTTC,CASSQDGIYGYTF
NA,many,TRBV6-4,TRBJ2-3,TGTGCCAGCAGTGACGGAGCAACAGATACGCAGTATTTT,CASSDGATDTQYF
NA,many,TRBV5-5,TRBJ2-1,TGTGCCAGCAGCTTGTTGAGCGGTGCCTACAATGAGCAGTTCTTC,CASSLLSGAYNEQFF
NA,few,TRBV30,TRBJ1-6,TGTGCCTGGAGTCCCGACTATAATTCACCCCTCCACTTT,CAWSPDYNSPLHF
TRBD1,NA,TRBV9,TRBJ1-1,TGTGCCAGCAGCCCACAGGGGGCGCACACTGAAGCTTTCTTT,CASSPQGAHTEAFF
NA,few,TRBV27,TRBJ1-4,TGTGCCAGCAGTTTAGTGGACAGAGGGGAAAAACTGTTTTTT,CASSLVDRGEKLFF
NA,few,TRBV9,TRBJ2-2,TGTGCCAGCAGCGAGGGTGACACCGGGGAGCTGTTTTTT,CASSEGDTGELFF
TRBD1,many,TRBV6-2/TRBV6-3,TRBJ1-6,TGTGCCAGCAGCTCCGGGACAGACACGTCACCCCTCCACTTT,CASSSGTDTSPLHF
TRBD1,many,TRBV12-5,TRBJ1-2,TGTGCTAGTGGTACGGGACAGGGGGGTAACTATGGCTACACCTTC,CASGTGQGGNYGYTF
NA,few,TRBV12-3/TRBV12-4,TRBJ1-1,TGTGCCAGCAGCCGAGACAGGTCCACTGAAGCTTTCTTT,CASSRDRSTEAFF
NA,many,TRBV12-3/TRBV12-4,TRBJ2-1,TGTGCCAGCAGTTGGGGGAGGAATGAGCAGTTCTTC,CASSWGRNEQFF
TRBD1,many,TRBV2,TRBJ1-4,TGTGCCAGCAGTTACAGGGGACTTAATGAAAAACTGTTTTTT,CASSYRGLNEKLFF
TRBD2,NA,TRBV4-1,TRBJ2-2,TGCGCCAGCAGCCAAGCCCTTCTAGCGGGGGGACCAACCGGGGAGCTGTTTTTT,CASSQALLAGGPTGELFF
TRBD2,many,TRBV7-3,TRBJ2-3,TGTGCCAGCAACGTAGCGGGGGGGAAAACCACGCAGTATTTT,CASNVAGGKTTQYF
NA,NA,TRBV10-3,TRBJ1-4,TGTGCCATCAGTGAGAAATCCAGGGGAACAACTAATGAAAAACTGTTTTTT,CAISEKSRGTTNEKLFF
TRBD2,many,TRBV7-2,TRBJ2-3,TGTGCCAGCAGCTCTGATAGCGGGGGCCTCCTAGATACGCAGTATTTT,CASSSDSGGLLDTQYF
NA,few,TRBV5-4,TRBJ2-3,TGTGCCAGCAGCTTGGTGGTGGCTAGCGAGAGCACAGATACGCAGTATTTT,CASSLVVASESTDTQYF
NA,many,TRBV18,TRBJ1-6,TGTGCCAGCTCACCACTCACGGGGGACGAATCACCCCTCCACTTT,CASSPLTGDESPLHF
NA,many,TRBV9,TRBJ2-3,TGTGCCAGCAGCGAGGGGGGAGGTATCAGGTATTTT,CASSEGGGIRYF